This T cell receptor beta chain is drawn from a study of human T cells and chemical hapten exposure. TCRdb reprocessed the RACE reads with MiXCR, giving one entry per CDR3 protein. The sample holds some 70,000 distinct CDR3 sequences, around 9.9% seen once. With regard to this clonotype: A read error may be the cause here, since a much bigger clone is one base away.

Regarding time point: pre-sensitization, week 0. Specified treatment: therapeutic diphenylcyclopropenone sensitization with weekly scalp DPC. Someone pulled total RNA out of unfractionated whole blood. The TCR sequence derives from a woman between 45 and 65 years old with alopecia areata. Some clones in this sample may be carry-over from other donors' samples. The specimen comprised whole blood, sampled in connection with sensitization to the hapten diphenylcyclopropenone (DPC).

The DNA of the CDR3 is TGTGCCAGCTCCCAGGGACAGGGGAACTTTCAGTACTTC. Translation gives CASSQGQGNFQYF. J is TRBJ2-4 and V is TRBV18; 10 bases fit TRBD1. CDR1 and CDR2 (germline): KGHSH, LQKENI. This CDR3 comprises 13 residues. V trimming: 6 bases; J trimming: 11 bases; junction bases outside the gene matches: 7.